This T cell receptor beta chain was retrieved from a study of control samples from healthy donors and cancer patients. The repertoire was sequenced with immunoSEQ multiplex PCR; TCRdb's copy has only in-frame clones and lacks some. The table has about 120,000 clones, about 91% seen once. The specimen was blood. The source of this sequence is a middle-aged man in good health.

The CDR3, as DNA: TGTGCCAGCAGTTTAAGGGACTCGGGGTACGAGCAGTACTTC. Its translation: CASSLRDSGYEQYF. The genes are TRBV27 and TRBJ2-7; D perhaps matches TRBD2 (6 bases). The germline V gene encodes CDR1 MNHEY and CDR2 SMNVEV (reference sequence). The ends were cut back, 2 bases at V and 4 bases at J, with 12 bases in the middle. This CDR3 region has 14 residues.